This T cell receptor (beta chain) appears in the sequencing data of a study of blood T cell repertoires in COVID-19. Study-level information: COVID-19 samples collected from the United States, Italy and Spain covered acute and convalescent phases. T cells, B-cell-depleted T cells, or PBMCs supplied cDNA or gDNA.

As handled by the study authors: Reference gene primer amplification gave estimated nucleated cell counts. Sequencing was performed with immunoSEQ multiplex PCR; in TCRdb, only in-frame clones are kept and a portion is missing. V, J and clone size are those of that table, while D and trimming were read from the DNA. The table has more than 150,000 clones, about 87% seen once. Trimming removed 2 bases from V and 9 bases from J; junction bases left unmatched: 4. The CDR3 contains 14 residues. CDR1 SNHLY and CDR2 FYNNEI come from the germline V gene. V is TRBV2 and J is TRBJ2-1, with 10 bases that match TRBD2. The clonotype was recovered from a man aged 40-49 years with active or convalescent COVID-19. Sequenced: peripheral blood. Here the CDR3 reads CASSESGGVTEQFF. The CDR3 DNA is TGTGCCAGCAGTGAAAGCGGGGGGGTCACTGAGCAGTTCTTC.